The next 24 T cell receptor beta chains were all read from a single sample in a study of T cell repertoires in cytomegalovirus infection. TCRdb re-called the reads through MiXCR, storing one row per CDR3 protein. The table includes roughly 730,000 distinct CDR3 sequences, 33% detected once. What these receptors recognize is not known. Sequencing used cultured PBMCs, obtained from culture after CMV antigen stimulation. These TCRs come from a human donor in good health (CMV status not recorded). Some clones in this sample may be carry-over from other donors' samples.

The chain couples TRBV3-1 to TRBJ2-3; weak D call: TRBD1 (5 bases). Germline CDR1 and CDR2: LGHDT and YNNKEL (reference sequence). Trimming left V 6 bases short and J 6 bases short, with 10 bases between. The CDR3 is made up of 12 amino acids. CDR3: CASRRSGDTQYF. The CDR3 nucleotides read TGTGCCAGCAGGAGGTCAGGGGATACGCAGTATTTT.

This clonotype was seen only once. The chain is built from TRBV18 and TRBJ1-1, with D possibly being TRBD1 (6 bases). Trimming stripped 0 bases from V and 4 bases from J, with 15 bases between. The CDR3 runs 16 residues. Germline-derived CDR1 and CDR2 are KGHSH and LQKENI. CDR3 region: CASSPPSGRGGTEAFF. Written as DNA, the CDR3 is TGTGCCAGCTCACCACCGAGTGGTCGAGGGGGCACTGAAGCTTTCTTT.

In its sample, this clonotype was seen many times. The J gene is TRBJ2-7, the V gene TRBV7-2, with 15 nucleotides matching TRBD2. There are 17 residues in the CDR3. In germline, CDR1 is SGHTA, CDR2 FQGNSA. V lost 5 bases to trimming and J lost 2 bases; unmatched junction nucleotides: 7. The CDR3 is CASSPGTSGRITYEQYF. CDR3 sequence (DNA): TGTGCCAGCAGCCCCGGGACTAGCGGGAGGATCACCTACGAGCAGTACTTC.

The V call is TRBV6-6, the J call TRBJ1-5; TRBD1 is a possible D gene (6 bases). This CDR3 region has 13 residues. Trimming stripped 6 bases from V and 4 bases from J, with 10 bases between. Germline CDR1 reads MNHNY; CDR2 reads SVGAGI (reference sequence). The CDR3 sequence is CASRDQGNQPQHF. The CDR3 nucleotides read TGTGCCAGCAGGGATCAGGGGAATCAGCCCCAGCATTTT.

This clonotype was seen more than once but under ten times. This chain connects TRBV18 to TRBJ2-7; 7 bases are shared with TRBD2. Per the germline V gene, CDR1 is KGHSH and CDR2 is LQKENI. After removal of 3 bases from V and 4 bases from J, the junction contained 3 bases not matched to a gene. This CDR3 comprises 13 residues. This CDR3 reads CASSPGGMYEQYF. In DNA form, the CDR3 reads TGTGCCAGCTCACCGGGGGGGATGTACGAGCAGTACTTC. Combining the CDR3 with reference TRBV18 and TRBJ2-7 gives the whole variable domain NAGVMQNPRHLVRRRGQEARLRCSPMKGHSHVYWYRQLPEEGLKFMVYLQKENIIDESGMPKERFSAEFPKEGPSILRIQQVVRGDSAAYFCASSPGGMYEQYFGPGTRLTVT.

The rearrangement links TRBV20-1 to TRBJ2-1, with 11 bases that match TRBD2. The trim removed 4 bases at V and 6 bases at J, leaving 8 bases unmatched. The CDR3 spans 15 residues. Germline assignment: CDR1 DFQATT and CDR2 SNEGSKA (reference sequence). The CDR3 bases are TGCAGTGCTAAGCTCGGGACTAGCGGACTCAATGAGCAGTTCTTC. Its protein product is CSAKLGTSGLNEQFF.

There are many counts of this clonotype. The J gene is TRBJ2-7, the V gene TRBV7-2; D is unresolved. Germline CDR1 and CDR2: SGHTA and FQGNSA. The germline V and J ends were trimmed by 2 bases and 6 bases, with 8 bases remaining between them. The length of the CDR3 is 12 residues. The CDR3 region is CASSLRGLEQYF. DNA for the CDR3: TGTGCCAGCAGCTTACGTGGGCTCGAGCAGTACTTC.

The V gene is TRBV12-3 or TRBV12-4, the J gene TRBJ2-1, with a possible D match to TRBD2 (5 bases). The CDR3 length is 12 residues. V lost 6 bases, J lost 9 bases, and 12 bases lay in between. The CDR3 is CASRLALLEQFF. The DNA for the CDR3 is TGTGCCAGCAGGCTAGCCCTCCTTGAGCAGTTCTTC.

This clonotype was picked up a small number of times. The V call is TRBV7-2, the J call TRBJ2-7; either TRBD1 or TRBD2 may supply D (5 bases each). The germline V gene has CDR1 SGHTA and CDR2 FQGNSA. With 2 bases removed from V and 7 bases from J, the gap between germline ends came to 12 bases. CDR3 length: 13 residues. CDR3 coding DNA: TGTGCCAGCAGCTTACTGAGGGGCTCGGAGCAGTACTTC. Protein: CASSLLRGSEQYF. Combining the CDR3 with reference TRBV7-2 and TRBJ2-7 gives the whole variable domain GAGVSQSPSNKVTEKGKDVELRCDPISGHTALYWYRQSLGQGLEFLIYFQGNSAPDKSGLPSDRFSAERTGGSVSTLTIQRTQQEDSAVYLCASSLLRGSEQYFGPGTRLTVT.

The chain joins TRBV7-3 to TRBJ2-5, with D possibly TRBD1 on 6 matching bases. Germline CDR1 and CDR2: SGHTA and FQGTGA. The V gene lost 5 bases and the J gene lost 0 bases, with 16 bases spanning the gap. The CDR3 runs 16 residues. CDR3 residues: CASSTVGTLHQETQYF. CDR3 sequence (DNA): TGTGCCAGCAGCACCGTGGGGACACTCCACCAAGAGACCCAGTACTTC.

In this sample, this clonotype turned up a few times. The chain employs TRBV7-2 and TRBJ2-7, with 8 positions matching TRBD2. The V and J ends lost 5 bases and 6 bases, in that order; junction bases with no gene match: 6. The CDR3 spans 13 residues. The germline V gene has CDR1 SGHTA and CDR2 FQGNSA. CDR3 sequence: CASSLGLAREQYF. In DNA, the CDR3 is TGTGCCAGCAGCCTAGGACTAGCCCGCGAGCAGTACTTC.

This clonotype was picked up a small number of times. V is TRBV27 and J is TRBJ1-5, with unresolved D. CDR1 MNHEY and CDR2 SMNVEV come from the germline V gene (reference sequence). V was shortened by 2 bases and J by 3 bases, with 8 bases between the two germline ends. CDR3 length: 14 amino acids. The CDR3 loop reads CASSLGRPNQPQHF. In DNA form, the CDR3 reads TGTGCCAGCAGTTTAGGCAGGCCCAATCAGCCCCAGCATTTT.

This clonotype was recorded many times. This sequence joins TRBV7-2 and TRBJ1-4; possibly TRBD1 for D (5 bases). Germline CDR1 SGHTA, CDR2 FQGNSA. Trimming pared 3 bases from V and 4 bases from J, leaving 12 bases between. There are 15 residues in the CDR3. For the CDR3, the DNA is TGTGCCAGCAGCTTTAGACAGACGCATAATGAAAAACTGTTTTTT. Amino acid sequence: CASSFRQTHNEKLFF.

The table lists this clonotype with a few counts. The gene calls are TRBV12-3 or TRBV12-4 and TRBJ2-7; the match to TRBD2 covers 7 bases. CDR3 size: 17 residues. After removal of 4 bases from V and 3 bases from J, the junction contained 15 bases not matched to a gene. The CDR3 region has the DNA TGTGCCAGCAGTTCGTCGGGGAGGGACCAAAGGAACTACGAGCAGTACTTC. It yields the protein CASSSSGRDQRNYEQYF.

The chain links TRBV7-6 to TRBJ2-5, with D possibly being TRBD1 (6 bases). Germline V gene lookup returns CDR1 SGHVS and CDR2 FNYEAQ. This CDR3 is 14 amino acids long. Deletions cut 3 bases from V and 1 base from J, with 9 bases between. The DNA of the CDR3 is TGTGCCAGCAGCTTCGGGACAACCCAAGAGACCCAGTACTTC. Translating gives CASSFGTTQETQYF.

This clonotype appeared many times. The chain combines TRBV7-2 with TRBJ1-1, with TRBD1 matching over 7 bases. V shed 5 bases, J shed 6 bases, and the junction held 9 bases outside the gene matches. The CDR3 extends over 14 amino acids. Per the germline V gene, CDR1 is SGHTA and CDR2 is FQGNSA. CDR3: CASSTRQGGAEAFF. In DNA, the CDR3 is TGTGCCAGCAGCACCCGACAGGGTGGGGCTGAAGCTTTCTTT.

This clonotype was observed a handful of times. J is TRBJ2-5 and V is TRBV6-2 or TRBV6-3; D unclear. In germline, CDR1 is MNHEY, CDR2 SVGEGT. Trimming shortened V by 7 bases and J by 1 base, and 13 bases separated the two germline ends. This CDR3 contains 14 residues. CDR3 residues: CASTSTITQETQYF. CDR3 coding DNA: TGTGCCAGCACTTCTACGATAACCCAAGAGACCCAGTACTTC.

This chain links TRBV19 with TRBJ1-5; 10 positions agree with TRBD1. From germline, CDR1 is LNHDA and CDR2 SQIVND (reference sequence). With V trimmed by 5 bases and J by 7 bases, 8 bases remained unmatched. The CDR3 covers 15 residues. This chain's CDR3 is CASSSDRGLGQPQHF. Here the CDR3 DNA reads TGTGCCAGTAGTTCTGACAGGGGGCTGGGACAGCCCCAGCATTTT.

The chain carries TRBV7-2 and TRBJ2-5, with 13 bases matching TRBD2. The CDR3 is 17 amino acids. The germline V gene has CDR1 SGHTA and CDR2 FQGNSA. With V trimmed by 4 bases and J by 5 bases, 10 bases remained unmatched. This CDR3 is CASSSTAGLAGAETQYF. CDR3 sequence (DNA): TGTGCCAGCAGCTCGACGGCTGGACTAGCGGGAGCTGAGACCCAGTACTTC.

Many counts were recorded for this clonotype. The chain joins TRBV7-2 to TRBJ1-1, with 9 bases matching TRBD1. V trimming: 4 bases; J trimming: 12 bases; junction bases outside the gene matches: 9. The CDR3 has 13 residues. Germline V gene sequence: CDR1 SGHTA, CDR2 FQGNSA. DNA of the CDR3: TGTGCCAGCAGCTATCGGGACAGGGTGGGAACTTTCTTT. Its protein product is CASSYRDRVGTFF.

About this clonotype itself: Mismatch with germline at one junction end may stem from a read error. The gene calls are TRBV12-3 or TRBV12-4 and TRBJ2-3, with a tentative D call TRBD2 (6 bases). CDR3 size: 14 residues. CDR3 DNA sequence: TGTGCCAGCAGAATCGGGGGAGGCACAGATATGCAGTATTTT. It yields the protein CASRIGGGTDMQYF.

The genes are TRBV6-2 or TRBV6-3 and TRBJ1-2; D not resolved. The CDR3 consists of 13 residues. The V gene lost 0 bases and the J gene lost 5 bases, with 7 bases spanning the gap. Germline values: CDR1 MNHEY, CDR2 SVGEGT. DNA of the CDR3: TGTGCCAGCAGTTACTCTCACCTTTATGGCTACACCTTC. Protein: CASSYSHLYGYTF.

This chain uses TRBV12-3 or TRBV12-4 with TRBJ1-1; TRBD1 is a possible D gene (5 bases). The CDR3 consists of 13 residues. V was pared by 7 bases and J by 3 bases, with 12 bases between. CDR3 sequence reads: CASNYVGDTEAFF. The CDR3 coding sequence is TGTGCCAGCAACTATGTGGGGGACACTGAAGCTTTCTTT.

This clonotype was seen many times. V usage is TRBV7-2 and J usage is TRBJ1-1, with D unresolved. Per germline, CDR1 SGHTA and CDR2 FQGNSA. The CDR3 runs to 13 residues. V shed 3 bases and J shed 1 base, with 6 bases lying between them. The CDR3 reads CASSFFPNTEAFF. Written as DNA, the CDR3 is TGTGCCAGCAGCTTTTTTCCGAACACTGAAGCTTTCTTT. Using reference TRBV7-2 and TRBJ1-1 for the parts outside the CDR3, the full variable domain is GAGVSQSPSNKVTEKGKDVELRCDPISGHTALYWYRQSLGQGLEFLIYFQGNSAPDKSGLPSDRFSAERTGGSVSTLTIQRTQQEDSAVYLCASSFFPNTEAFFGQGTRLTVV.